This TCR beta chain was profiled in a study of T cells in Graves' hyperthyroidism and ophthalmopathy. The source of the PBMCs was around 9 ml of fresh peripheral blood. Turning to this clonotype: Its antigen is not known.

Study-level results: Ophthalmopathy got predicted by the model a median about 6.5 months before its onset.

This CDR3 contains 17 residues. Per the germline V gene, CDR1 is DFQATT and CDR2 is SNEGSKA (reference sequence). V lost 5 bases to trimming and J lost 0 bases, with 20 bases between them. Amplification targeted TCR beta CDR3 regions from RNA transcripts. First-round RT-PCR with HTBI primers amplified the TCR CDR3 region. TCRdb reprocessed the multiplex PCR reads with MiXCR, giving one entry per CDR3 protein. The sample includes some 300,000 distinct CDR3 sequences, roughly 19% of them seen just once. Source material: blood. The receptor's source is a man aged 45 to 65 with Graves' ophthalmopathy. This chain joins TRBV20-1 and TRBJ2-1, with D perhaps given as TRBD1 or TRBD2 (5 bases each). CDR3 DNA sequence: TGCAGTGCTTGGGGCACTAGGGAACCCAGCTCCTACAATGAGCAGTTCTTC. Protein: CSAWGTREPSSYNEQFF.